The source of this TCR beta chain is a study of blood T cells in healthy people across ages. The wider study: When template switching was applied, about one barcoded beta molecule was captured per two T cells. Study conclusions and caveats: Researchers judged that diversity estimates from one million T cells fell short of true values.

Of note for this clonotype: The antigen remains unidentified.

V was trimmed by 1 base and J by 3 bases, leaving 19 bases between them. Germline CDR1 and CDR2: MGHRA and YSYEKL. This CDR3 contains 18 residues. A second PCR, run for about 7 to 11 cycles, used a sample-barcoded 5' primer plus a J-beta primer mix. All cDNA molecules were each tagged by a template-switch adaptor with 12 random nucleotides. Each CDR3 protein gets one entry after TCRdb re-called the 5' RACE reads with MiXCR. Here the sample spans 1,300,000 or so distinct CDR3 sequences, almost 60% being singletons. Sequenced input: blood. This clonotype originated in a man aged 18 to 29 in good health. The V gene is TRBV4-1, the J gene TRBJ2-4; TRBD2 is a possible D gene (6 bases). The CDR3 protein is CASSQGITRAGGKNIQYF. The DNA for the CDR3 is TGCGCCAGCAGCCAAGGGATAACCAGGGCCGGGGGCAAAAACATTCAGTACTTC.